The following is a T cell receptor beta chain sequence with its context. Its target is not known. The PCR used 60 Vbeta and 13 Jbeta primers. Sequenced by immunoSEQ multiplex PCR; TCRdb stores in-frame clones only, minus some. The sample lists under 70,000 clones, approximately 71% occurring once. This entry is derived from a study of cytomegalovirus exposure and HLA in healthy donors. Study-wide findings and caveats: The classifier reportedly diagnosed cytomegalovirus status with high sensitivity and specificity. Segments of the TCR beta V type were, in most cases, productive about 87% or about 30% of the time in an earlier analysis.

The sequence derives from a man in his forties in good health and CMV-seropositive. Sequences were obtained from PBMCs.

The CDR3 coding sequence is TGTGCCAGCAGTGCGTTAGCGGGGGGGAACACCGGGGAGCTGTTTTTT. The encoded protein is CASSALAGGNTGELFF. The chain has TRBV6-1 and TRBJ2-2; 10 nucleotides agree with TRBD2. There are 16 residues in the CDR3. Germline V gene lookup returns CDR1 MNHNS and CDR2 SASEGT. V was clipped by 4 bases and J by 1 base; unmatched bases: 3.